The text below deals with one T cell receptor (beta chain). Diagnoses were made from clinical symptoms, serum measures (thyroxine and TRAb), thyroid ultrasound and orbital computed tomography. PBMCs were obtained from about 10 ml fresh peripheral blood. TCR beta CDR3 sequences were amplified from RNA transcripts. The study used the HTBI primer set for a first-round RT-PCR of the TCR CDR3. MiXCR was run by TCRdb on the multiplex PCR reads, yielding one entry per CDR3 protein. Among approximately 530,000 distinct CDR3 sequences listed, about 20% were seen once. This specimen belongs to a study of T cells in Graves' hyperthyroidism and ophthalmopathy. The CDR3 contains 14 residues. Germline V gene sequence: CDR1 WNHNN, CDR2 SYGVQD (reference sequence). Trimming took off 3 bases at V and 2 bases at J, with 10 bases between the two ends.

The V and J genes are TRBV10-1 and TRBJ2-5; tentatively, D is TRBD1 or TRBD2 (5 bases each). This sequence originates from a man aged 35 to 55 with Graves' ophthalmopathy. The sample consisted of blood. The DNA for the CDR3 is TGCGCCAGCAGTGATGGGACGGAACAAGAGACCCAGTACTTC. Translation: CASSDGTEQETQYF.